The 3 T cell receptor beta chains in this list originate from one sample, sequenced in a study of blood T cell repertoires in COVID-19. The assay was immunoSEQ multiplex PCR, and TCRdb's table has in-frame clones only and misses some. The sample holds tens of thousands of clones, approximately 89% seen once. Sequencing was done on a sample of peripheral blood. These receptors came from a human donor with active COVID-19. The donor label of this sample is uncertain.

This clone has a handful of counts. V and J are TRBV4-2 and TRBJ1-1, with D unclear. This CDR3 comprises 14 residues. Germline-derived CDR1 and CDR2 are LGHNA and YNFKEQ. The germline V and J ends were trimmed by 0 bases and 8 bases, with 13 bases remaining between them. CDR3 residues: CASSQDSRGREAFF. CDR3 bases: TGTGCCAGCAGCCAAGATTCACGAGGGCGGGAAGCTTTCTTT.

The chain is built from TRBV7-9 and TRBJ2-2; no definite D call. Looked up from germline, CDR1 is SEHNR and CDR2 is FQNEAQ (reference sequence). Trimming pared 5 bases from V and 1 base from J, leaving 11 bases between. CDR3 length: 15 amino acids. The CDR3 nucleotides are TGTGCCAGCAGCACCCGAGGAGAGAACACCGGGGAGCTGTTTTTT. Translation gives CASSTRGENTGELFF.

The chain links TRBV18 to TRBJ2-7; 7 bases match TRBD2. The CDR3 length is 17 residues. J gave up 2 bases and V 5 bases, and 15 bases lay outside the gene matches. In germline, CDR1 is KGHSH, CDR2 LQKENI. The CDR3 nucleotides read TGTGCCAGCTCAGTAAGGGCTAGCGGACTTACAACCTACGAGCAGTACTTC. Protein sequence: CASSVRASGLTTYEQYF.